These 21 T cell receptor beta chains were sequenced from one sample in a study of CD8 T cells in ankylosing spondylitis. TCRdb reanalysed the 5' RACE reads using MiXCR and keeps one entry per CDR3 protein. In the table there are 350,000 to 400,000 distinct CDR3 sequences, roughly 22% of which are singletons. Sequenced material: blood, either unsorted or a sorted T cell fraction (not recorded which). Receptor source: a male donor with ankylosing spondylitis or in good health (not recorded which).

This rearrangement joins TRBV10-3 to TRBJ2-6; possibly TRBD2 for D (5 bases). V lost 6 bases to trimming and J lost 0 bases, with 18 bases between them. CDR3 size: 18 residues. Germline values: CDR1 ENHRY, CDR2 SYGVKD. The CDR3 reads CAISSNPGIPSGANVLTF. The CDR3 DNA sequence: TGTGCCATCAGCTCGAATCCCGGGATCCCCTCTGGGGCCAACGTCCTGACTTTC.

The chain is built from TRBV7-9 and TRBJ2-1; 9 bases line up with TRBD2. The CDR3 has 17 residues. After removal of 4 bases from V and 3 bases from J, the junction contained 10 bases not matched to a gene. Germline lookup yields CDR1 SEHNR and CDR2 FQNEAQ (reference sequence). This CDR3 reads CASSWPAASGDYNEQFF. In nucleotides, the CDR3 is TGTGCCAGCAGCTGGCCGGCGGCTAGCGGGGACTACAATGAGCAGTTCTTC.

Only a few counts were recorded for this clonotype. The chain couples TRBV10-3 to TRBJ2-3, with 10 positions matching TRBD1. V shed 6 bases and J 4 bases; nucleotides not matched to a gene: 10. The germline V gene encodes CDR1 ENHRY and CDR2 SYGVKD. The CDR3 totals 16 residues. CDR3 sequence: CAISPGGTGASDTQYF. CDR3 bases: TGTGCCATCAGCCCGGGCGGGACAGGGGCCTCAGATACGCAGTATTTT.

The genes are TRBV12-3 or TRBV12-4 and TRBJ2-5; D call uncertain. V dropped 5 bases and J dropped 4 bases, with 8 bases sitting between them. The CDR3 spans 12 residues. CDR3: CASSPAGETQYF. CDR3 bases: TGTGCCAGCAGTCCAGCTGGAGAGACCCAGTACTTC.

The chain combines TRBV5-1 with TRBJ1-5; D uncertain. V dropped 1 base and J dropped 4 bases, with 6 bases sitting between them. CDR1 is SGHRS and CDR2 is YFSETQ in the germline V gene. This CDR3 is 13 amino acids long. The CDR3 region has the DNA TGCGCCAGCAGCTTGTGGTCTAATCAGCCCCAGCATTTT. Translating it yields CASSLWSNQPQHF.

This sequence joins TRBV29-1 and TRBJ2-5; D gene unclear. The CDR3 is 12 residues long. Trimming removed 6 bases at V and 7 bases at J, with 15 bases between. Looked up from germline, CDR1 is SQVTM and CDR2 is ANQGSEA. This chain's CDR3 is CSVMGLDGTQYF. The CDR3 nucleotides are TGCAGCGTCATGGGCCTGGACGGGACCCAGTACTTC.

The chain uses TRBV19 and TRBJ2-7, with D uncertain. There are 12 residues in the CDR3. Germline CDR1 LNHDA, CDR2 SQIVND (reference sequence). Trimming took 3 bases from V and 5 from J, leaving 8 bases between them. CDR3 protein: CASSIGGHEQYF. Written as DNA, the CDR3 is TGTGCCAGTAGTATTGGCGGCCACGAGCAGTACTTC.

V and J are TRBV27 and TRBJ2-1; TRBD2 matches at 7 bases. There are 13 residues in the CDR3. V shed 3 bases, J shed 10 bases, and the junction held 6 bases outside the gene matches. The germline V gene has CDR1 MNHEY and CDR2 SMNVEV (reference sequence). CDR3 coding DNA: TGTGCCAGCAGTTTTGGGGAGGGGTGGGAGCAGTTCTTC. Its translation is CASSFGEGWEQFF.

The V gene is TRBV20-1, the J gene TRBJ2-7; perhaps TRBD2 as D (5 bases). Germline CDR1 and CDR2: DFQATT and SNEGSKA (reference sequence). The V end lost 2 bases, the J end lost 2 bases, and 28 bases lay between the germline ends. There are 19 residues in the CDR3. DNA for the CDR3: TGCAGTGCTAGACCTCAAAGGGCGTATCTACTAGTTTGGGCCTACGAGCAGTACTTC. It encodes CSARPQRAYLLVWAYEQYF.

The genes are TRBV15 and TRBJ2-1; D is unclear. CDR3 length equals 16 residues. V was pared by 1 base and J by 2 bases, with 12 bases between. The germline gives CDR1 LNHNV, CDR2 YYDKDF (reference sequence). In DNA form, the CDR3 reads TGTGCCACCAGCAGAGTTCGGGCAGGCGCCTACAATGAGCAGTTCTTC. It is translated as CATSRVRAGAYNEQFF.

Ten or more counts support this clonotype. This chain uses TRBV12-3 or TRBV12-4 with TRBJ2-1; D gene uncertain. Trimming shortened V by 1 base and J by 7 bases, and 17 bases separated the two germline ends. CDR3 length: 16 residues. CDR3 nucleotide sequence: TGTGCCAGCAGTTTAGTTGCCAGGCCAAATAGGAATGAGCAGTTCTTC. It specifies CASSLVARPNRNEQFF.

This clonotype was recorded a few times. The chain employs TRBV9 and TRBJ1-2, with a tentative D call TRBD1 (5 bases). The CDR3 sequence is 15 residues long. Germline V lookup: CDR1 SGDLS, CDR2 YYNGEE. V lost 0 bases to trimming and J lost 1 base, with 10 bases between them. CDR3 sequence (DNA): TGTGCCAGCAGCGTAGATGTGGGGGTTAACTATGGCTACACCTTC. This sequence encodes CASSVDVGVNYGYTF.

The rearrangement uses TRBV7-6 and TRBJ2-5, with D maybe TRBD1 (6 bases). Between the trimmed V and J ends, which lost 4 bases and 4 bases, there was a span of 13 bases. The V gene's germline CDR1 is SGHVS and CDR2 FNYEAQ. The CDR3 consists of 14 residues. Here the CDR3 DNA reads TGTGCCAGCAGCTCCTGGGCAGGGGTAGAGACCCAGTACTTC. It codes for CASSSWAGVETQYF. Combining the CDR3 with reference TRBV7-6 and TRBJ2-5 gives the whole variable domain GAGVSQSPRYKVTKRGQDVALRCDPISGHVSLYWYRQALGQGPEFLTYFNYEAQQDKSGLPNDRFSAERPEGSISTLTIQRTEQRDSAMYRCASSSWAGVETQYFGPGTRLLVL.

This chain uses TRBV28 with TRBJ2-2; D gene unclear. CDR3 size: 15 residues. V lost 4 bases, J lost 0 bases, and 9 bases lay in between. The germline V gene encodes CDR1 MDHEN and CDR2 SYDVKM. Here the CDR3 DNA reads TGTGCCAGCAGTTGGGGTGGGTCGAACACCGGGGAGCTGTTTTTT. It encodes CASSWGGSNTGELFF.

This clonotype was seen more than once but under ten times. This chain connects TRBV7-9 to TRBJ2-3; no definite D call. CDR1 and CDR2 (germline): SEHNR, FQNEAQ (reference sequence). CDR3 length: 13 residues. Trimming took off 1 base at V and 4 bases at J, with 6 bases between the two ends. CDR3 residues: CASSLESADTQYF. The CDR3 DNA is TGTGCCAGCAGCTTAGAGTCTGCAGATACGCAGTATTTT.

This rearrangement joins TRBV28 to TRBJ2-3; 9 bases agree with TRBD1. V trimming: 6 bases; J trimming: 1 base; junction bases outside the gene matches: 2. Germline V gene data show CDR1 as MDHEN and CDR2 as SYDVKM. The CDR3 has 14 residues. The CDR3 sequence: CASRRTGGTDTQYF. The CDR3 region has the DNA TGTGCCAGCAGAAGGACAGGGGGCACAGATACGCAGTATTTT.

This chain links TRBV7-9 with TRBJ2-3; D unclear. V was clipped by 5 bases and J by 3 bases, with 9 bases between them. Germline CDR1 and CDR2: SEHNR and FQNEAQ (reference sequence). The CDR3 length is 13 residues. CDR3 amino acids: CASSAAATDTQYF. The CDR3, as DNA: TGTGCCAGCAGCGCAGCCGCGACAGATACGCAGTATTTT.

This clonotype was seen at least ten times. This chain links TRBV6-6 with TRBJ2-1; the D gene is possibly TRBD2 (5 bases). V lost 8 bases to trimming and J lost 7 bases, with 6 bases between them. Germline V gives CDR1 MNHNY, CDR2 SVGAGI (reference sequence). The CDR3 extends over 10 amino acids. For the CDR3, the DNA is TGTGCCAGCGGCGGGAATGAGCAGTTCTTC. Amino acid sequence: CASGGNEQFF.

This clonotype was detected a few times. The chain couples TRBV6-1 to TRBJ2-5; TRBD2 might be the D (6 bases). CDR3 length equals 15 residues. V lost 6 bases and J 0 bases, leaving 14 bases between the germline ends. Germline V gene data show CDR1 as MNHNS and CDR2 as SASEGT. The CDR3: CASSPGTQYQETQYF. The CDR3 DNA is TGTGCCAGCAGCCCTGGGACTCAGTACCAAGAGACCCAGTACTTC.

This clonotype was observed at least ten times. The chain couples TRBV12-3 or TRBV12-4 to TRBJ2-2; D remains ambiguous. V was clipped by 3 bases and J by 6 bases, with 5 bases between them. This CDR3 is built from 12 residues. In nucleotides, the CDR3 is TGTGCCAGCAGTTTCTCGGCCGGGGAGCTGTTTTTT. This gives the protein CASSFSAGELFF.

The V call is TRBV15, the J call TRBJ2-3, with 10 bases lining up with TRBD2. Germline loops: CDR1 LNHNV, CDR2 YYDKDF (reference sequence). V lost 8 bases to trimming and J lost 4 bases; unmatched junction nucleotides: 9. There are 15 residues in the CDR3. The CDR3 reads CATGGAGGPSDTQYF. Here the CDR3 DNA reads TGTGCCACCGGGGGAGCGGGGGGGCCCTCAGATACGCAGTATTTT.